This T cell receptor beta chain was found in a study of shared clonotypes between healthy human individuals. General study findings and limits: Naive subsets typically showed greater estimated richness than memory subsets.

This clone was observed a single time. Antigen specificity is unknown. The donors were adults (healthy and HIV-negative) with no recent acute infections or vaccinations. CD45RA+ naive and CD45RA-negative memory subsets were separated from CD4+ cells. For every subset, genomic DNA was evenly distributed across several immunoSEQ plates. TCRdb's copy holds only in-frame clones and misses some; the assay was immunoSEQ multiplex PCR. Altogether 650,000 to 750,000 clones are present, about three quarters being singletons, with the ten largest covering around 1.8%. Looked up from germline, CDR1 is SGHAT and CDR2 is FQDESV (reference sequence). This CDR3 spans 17 amino acids. Germline trimming cut 2 bases from V and 2 bases from J; bases unmatched to any gene: 7.

This sequence originates from a woman aged 25-40 years in good health. Sequenced: memory CD4+ T cells sorted from blood. Stated subset: CD45RA-negative fraction. This chain joins TRBV11-1 and TRBJ2-1; 9 bases are a match to TRBD2. As DNA, the CDR3 is TGTGCCAGCAGCTTACCCCGGCTAGCGGGACCCTACAATGAGCAGTTCTTC. Amino acids: CASSLPRLAGPYNEQFF.